This TCR beta chain was sequenced in a study of blood T cells in healthy people across ages. A J-beta primer mix and a sample-barcoded 5' primer were used in a second PCR of roughly 7 to 12 cycles. Every cDNA was tagged by a template-switch adaptor with 12 random nucleotides. TCRdb re-analysed the 5' RACE reads in MiXCR, keeping a single row per CDR3 protein. The top ten hold 5.5% to 8% of the sample, which has about 1.4 million distinct CDR3 sequences, roughly 64% seen once. General study points: TCR beta diversity per million T cells fell roughly linearly with age.

A remark on this clonotype: The antigen is undetermined.

The J segment lost 2 bases and the V segment lost 7 bases, leaving 17 bases of the junction unmatched. Germline assignment: CDR1 SEHNR and CDR2 FQNEAQ (reference sequence). CDR3 length: 19 amino acids. Peripheral blood samples of 9.5 to 10 milliliters were drawn from each donor. The chain has TRBV7-9 and TRBJ1-4, with TRBD1 matching 9 bases. The receptor's source is a man younger than 35 in good health. Sequenced: blood. The CDR3, as DNA: TGTGCCAGCAACTTCTACCCGTTGACAGGGGGGTTGACTAATGAAAAACTGTTTTTT. It specifies CASNFYPLTGGLTNEKLFF.